A selection of T cell receptor beta chains follows, all from one sample in a study of T cell responses to AZD1222 COVID-19 vaccine. Here immunoSEQ multiplex PCR was the method, and the copy in TCRdb shows in-frame clones only, minus some. The sample yields 100,000 to 150,000 clones, 85% to 90% seen once. The specimen comprised peripheral blood, sampled 28 days after the second AZD1222 dose. Source of these receptors: an adult who received the AZD1222 COVID-19 vaccine. Each CDR3 is given with its conserved first and last residue. D genes are given only for firm matches. Rows may omit the clone size; those that give it use once, few, many or a size class.

>NA|TRBV28|TRBJ2-7|NA
CASSLFRDTSYEQYF
TGTGCCAGCAGTTTATTCAGGGATACCTCCTACGAGCAGTACTTC
>NA|TRBV19|TRBJ2-1|TRBD2
CASSMGGGGAYEQFF
TGTGCCAGTAGTATGGGTGGCGGGGGGGCGTATGAGCAGTTCTTC
>NA|TRBV30|TRBJ1-1|NA
CAWSDGNTEAFF
TGTGCCTGGAGTGACGGTAACACTGAAGCTTTCTTT
>NA|TRBV4-1|TRBJ1-1|NA
CASSHSRGRNTEAFF
TGCGCCAGCAGCCATAGTCGGGGCCGGAACACTGAAGCTTTCTTT
>NA|TRBV3-1/TRBV3-2|TRBJ1-6|NA
CASSPSGGDYNSPLHF
TGTGCCAGCAGCCCCTCGGGAGGAGACTATAATTCACCCCTCCACTTT
>NA|TRBV5-4|TRBJ2-7|NA
CASRTDKNEQYF
TGTGCCAGCAGGACCGACAAAAACGAGCAGTACTTC
>NA|TRBV27|TRBJ2-3|NA
CATHEGGWGTDTQYF
TGTGCCACCCATGAGGGGGGGTGGGGCACAGATACGCAGTATTTT
>medium-sized|TRBV7-3|TRBJ2-3|TRBD2
CASSLTSGETDTQYF
TGTGCCAGCAGCTTAACTAGCGGGGAGACAGATACGCAGTATTTT
>once|TRBV2|TRBJ2-7|NA
CASSRLTAYEQYF
TGTGCCAGCAGTCGTTTGACAGCCTACGAGCAGTACTTC
>NA|TRBV7-9|TRBJ1-2|NA
CASSLMVRNYGYTF
TGTGCCAGCAGCCTAATGGTTCGCAACTATGGCTACACCTTC
>NA|TRBV4-1|TRBJ1-2|TRBD1
CASSQAGQHYGYTF
TGCGCCAGCAGCCAAGCGGGACAGCACTATGGCTACACCTTC
>NA|TRBV6-2/TRBV6-3|TRBJ2-5|NA
CASSYIETQYF
TGTGCCAGCAGTTACATTGAGACCCAGTACTTC
>NA|TRBV24-1|TRBJ2-3|NA
CATSGGPQDTQYF
TGTGCCACCAGTGGAGGACCGCAAGATACGCAGTATTTT
>NA|TRBV6-6|TRBJ1-6|TRBD1
CASSYRDRGNSPLHF
TGTGCCAGCAGTTACCGGGACAGGGGAAATTCACCCCTCCACTTT
>once|TRBV5-1|TRBJ1-6|TRBD1
CASSSGTGYSPLHF
TGCGCCAGCAGCTCCGGGACAGGGTATTCACCCCTCCACTTT
>NA|TRBV27|TRBJ2-7|NA
CASSPQGQIRGEQYF
TGTGCCAGCAGTCCGCAAGGGCAAATTAGGGGGGAGCAGTACTTC
>NA|TRBV2|TRBJ1-2|NA
CASVQSNYGYTF
TGTGCCAGCGTCCAGAGTAACTATGGCTACACCTTC
>NA|TRBV28|TRBJ1-2|NA
CASYGGFGYTF
TGTGCCAGCTATGGCGGGTTTGGCTACACCTTC
>NA|TRBV29-1|TRBJ1-1|NA
CSVETVKSSRNTEAFF
TGCAGCGTTGAAACGGTAAAGTCTTCTAGGAACACTGAAGCTTTCTTT
>NA|TRBV19|TRBJ1-1|NA
CASKVGRVVNTEAFF
TGTGCCAGTAAGGTAGGGCGGGTGGTGAACACTGAAGCTTTCTTT
>NA|TRBV19|TRBJ2-3|TRBD2
CASSTGLAGGPRTDTQYF
TGTGCCAGTAGTACCGGACTAGCGGGGGGGCCCCGGACAGATACGCAGTATTTT
>NA|TRBV30|TRBJ1-2|TRBD1
CAWWTGYGYTF
TGTGCCTGGTGGACAGGGTATGGCTACACCTTC
>NA|TRBV7-8|TRBJ2-3|NA
CASSPPGDTQYF
TGTGCCAGCAGCCCCCCGGGAGATACGCAGTATTTT
>NA|TRBV6-5|TRBJ2-5|TRBD2
CASTKPGGRETQYF
TGTGCCAGTACTAAGCCCGGGGGGAGGGAGACCCAGTACTTC
>NA|TRBV2|TRBJ2-1|TRBD2
CASGGLAGKQFF
TGTGCCAGCGGAGGACTAGCGGGGAAGCAGTTCTTC
>NA|TRBV28|TRBJ1-5|NA
CASSLTGHLGQPQHF
TGTGCCAGCAGTCTCACGGGACACCTGGGACAGCCCCAGCATTTT
>NA|TRBV20-1|TRBJ2-7|TRBD2
CSASFRRGRSEQYF
TGCAGTGCTAGTTTTCGGCGGGGGAGGAGCGAGCAGTACTTC
>NA|TRBV7-9|TRBJ2-5|NA
CASSPTRSETQYF
TGTGCCAGCAGCCCGACTAGATCAGAGACCCAGTACTTC
>once|TRBV19|TRBJ1-5|TRBD1
CASSKDRGYQPQHF
TGTGCCAGTAGTAAGGACAGGGGATATCAGCCCCAGCATTTT
>once|TRBV28|TRBJ2-7|TRBD2
CASSFGSGGEQYF
TGTGCCAGCAGTTTTGGGTCGGGGGGTGAGCAGTACTTC
>few|TRBV4-3|TRBJ1-1|NA
CASSDQMTEAFF
TGCGCCAGCAGCGACCAGATGACTGAAGCTTTCTTT
>NA|TRBV4-2|TRBJ1-1|NA
CASSQGLGEAFF
TGTGCCAGCAGCCAAGGGCTAGGCGAAGCTTTCTTT
>NA|TRBV6-5|TRBJ1-2|NA
CASSPGPPRTGYTF
TGTGCCAGCAGTCCGGGACCGCCTCGTACGGGCTACACCTTC
>few|TRBV3-1/TRBV3-2|TRBJ2-2|NA
CASGTGQGGTGELFF
TGTGCCAGCGGAACGGGCCAGGGGGGGACCGGGGAGCTGTTTTTT
>NA|TRBV3-1/TRBV3-2|TRBJ2-2|NA
CASSQRSNTGELFF
TGTGCCAGCAGCCAACGTTCAAACACCGGGGAGCTGTTTTTT
>NA|TRBV18|TRBJ2-5|NA
CASSGETQYF
TGTGCCAGCTCCGGAGAGACCCAGTACTTC
>NA|TRBV14|TRBJ2-1|TRBD2
CASSQPRIAGWDEQFF
TGTGCCAGCAGCCAACCCAGAATAGCGGGGTGGGATGAGCAGTTCTTC
>NA|TRBV10-3|TRBJ2-7|NA
CAISESDSPTYEQYF
TGTGCCATCAGTGAGTCGGACAGCCCTACCTACGAGCAGTACTTC
>NA|TRBV19|TRBJ2-5|TRBD2
CASSIGAGGQETQYF
TGTGCCAGTAGTATAGGAGCGGGGGGGCAAGAGACCCAGTACTTC
>NA|TRBV9|TRBJ1-6|NA
CASSAGSSIGVNSPLHF
TGTGCCAGCAGCGCAGGGTCCTCTATTGGGGTAAATTCACCCCTCCACTTT
>NA|TRBV29-1|TRBJ1-1|NA
CSVDRQTEAFF
TGCAGCGTTGACCGACAGACTGAAGCTTTCTTT
>NA|TRBV11-3|TRBJ1-3|NA
CASSFFGGSTGNTIYF
TGTGCCAGCAGCTTCTTTGGAGGGTCTACGGGAAACACCATATATTTT
>NA|TRBV2|TRBJ1-2|NA
CASSRDSHYGYTF
TGTGCCAGCAGTCGCGACAGTCACTATGGCTACACCTTC
>once|TRBV25-1|TRBJ1-1|TRBD1
CASSDSGTGGRKAFF
TGTGCCAGCAGTGACTCCGGGACAGGGGGTAGAAAAGCTTTCTTT
>NA|TRBV6-5|TRBJ1-6|NA
CASSYGQGANSPLHF
TGTGCCAGCAGTTACGGGCAGGGAGCTAATTCACCCCTCCACTTT
>NA|TRBV28|TRBJ1-1|NA
CASRAGGYGVLAFF
TGTGCCAGCAGAGCCGGTGGATATGGAGTGTTAGCTTTCTTT
>NA|TRBV10-3|TRBJ1-1|NA
CAISESVFLNTEAFF
TGTGCCATCAGTGAGTCGGTATTCTTGAACACTGAAGCTTTCTTT
>NA|TRBV13|TRBJ2-3|NA
CASSISDTQYF
TGTGCCAGCAGCATTAGTGATACGCAGTATTTT
>NA|TRBV5-1|TRBJ1-3|NA
CASSLAGVNTIYF
TGCGCCAGCAGCTTGGCCGGGGTTAACACCATATATTTT